A selection of T cell receptor beta chains follows, all from one sample in a study of OX40 agonist ivuxolimab in advanced cancers. This table comes from immunoSEQ multiplex PCR, and its TCRdb copy is limited to in-frame clones, with some not included. The table has roughly 90,000 clones, approximately 88% seen once; the top ten hold 1.1% to 1.5%. Sample: CD4+ or CD8+ T cells sorted from blood, taken in a trial of the OX40 agonist ivuxolimab. Receptors were obtained from an adult with an advanced solid tumor such as melanoma, head and neck, liver or kidney cancer. Each CDR3 is given with its conserved first and last residue. D genes are given only for firm matches. Some rows mark clone size as missing; the rest say once, few, many or name a class of expanded clone.

abundance	j_gene	v_gene	d_gene	CDR3nt	CDR3aa
once	TRBJ1-1	TRBV5-5	.	TGTGCCAGCAGCTGGGGAGGGGCGAACACTGAAGCTTTCTTT	CASSWGGANTEAFF
.	TRBJ1-5	TRBV6-1	TRBD1	TGTGCCAGCAGAGCCGGGACAGGGAATCAGCCCCAGCATTTT	CASRAGTGNQPQHF
.	TRBJ1-2	TRBV7-6	.	TGTGCCAGCAGCCCGCTACTAGGGGAGCACTATGGCTACACCTTC	CASSPLLGEHYGYTF
few	TRBJ1-1	TRBV7-2	.	TGTGCCAGCAGTCTTAACCCTTCGAACACTGAAGCTTTCTTT	CASSLNPSNTEAFF
many	TRBJ1-1	TRBV2	.	TGTGCCAGCAGTGACCGGACCTCGAACACTGAAGCTTTCTTT	CASSDRTSNTEAFF
.	TRBJ1-1	TRBV5-7	.	TGTGCCAGCAGCTTTGACGCTTTCTTT	CASSFDAFF
.	TRBJ2-3	TRBV5-5	.	TGTGCCAGCAGCTACAGGGAGGGAGATACGCAGTATTTT	CASSYREGDTQYF
.	TRBJ2-5	TRBV29-1	.	TGCAGCGTTGATAGTGAGTACTCGGAGACCCAGTACTTC	CSVDSEYSETQYF
once	TRBJ2-6	TRBV5-8	.	TGTGCCAGCAGACTCAGTGGAGGGGCCAACGTCCTGACTTTC	CASRLSGGANVLTF
.	TRBJ2-5	TRBV12-2	.	TGTGCAAGTCGGGAGGACAGGGGGAGTCGAGAGACCCAGTACTTC	CASREDRGSRETQYF
.	TRBJ2-3	TRBV15	.	TGTGCCACCAGCAGGGGGATAGCTGGAGAGACGCAGTATTTT	CATSRGIAGETQYF
once	TRBJ2-7	TRBV10-3	.	TGTGCCATCAGTGAGTCTTACGGCTACGAGCAGTACTTC	CAISESYGYEQYF
few	TRBJ1-3	TRBV7-9	.	TGTGCCAGCAGCTTCGACAACTTGGAAGGAAACACCATATATTTT	CASSFDNLEGNTIYF
.	TRBJ2-4	TRBV28	.	TGTGCCAGCAGTTTGGCGGGCCGAGCCAAAAACATTCAGTACTTC	CASSLAGRAKNIQYF
.	TRBJ2-2	TRBV2	TRBD2	TGTGCCAGCAGGCTTACTAGCGGGAGTACCGGGGAGCTGTTTTTT	CASRLTSGSTGELFF
.	TRBJ1-2	TRBV5-6	TRBD1	TGTGCCAGCAGCCCGTACCGACAGGGCGGAGACTATGGCTACACCTTC	CASSPYRQGGDYGYTF
few	TRBJ1-2	TRBV5-5	.	TGTGCCAGCAGCCTGGATAGACAGACGTACTATGGCTACACCTTC	CASSLDRQTYYGYTF
few	TRBJ1-2	TRBV6-6	.	TGTGCCACCAGATACTATGGCTACACCTTC	CATRYYGYTF
.	TRBJ1-4	TRBV7-8	.	TGTGCCAGCAGCTTCAGACAGCGCGAAAATGAAAAACTGTTTTTT	CASSFRQRENEKLFF
.	TRBJ1-3	TRBV5-4	.	TGTGCCAGCAGCTTGAGTGGAAACACCATATATTTT	CASSLSGNTIYF
.	TRBJ2-1	TRBV11-1	.	TGTGCCAGCAGCTTCGGACGGACTAACAATGAGCAGTTCTTC	CASSFGRTNNEQFF
.	TRBJ1-5	TRBV19	TRBD1	TGTGCCAGTAGTAACAGGGACAGGGGAAGAGAGCCCCAGCATTTT	CASSNRDRGREPQHF
.	TRBJ2-1	TRBV2	TRBD1	TGTGCCAGCAGTGGAGGGACAGGGGTAGGAGACGAGCAGTTCTTC	CASSGGTGVGDEQFF
.	TRBJ1-1	TRBV6-5	TRBD1	TGTGCCAGCCTCAGACAGGGCCTTGGAGCTTTCTTT	CASLRQGLGAFF
.	TRBJ1-1	TRBV5-1	.	TGCGCCAGCAGCTCGGCGGAGAACACTGAAGCTTTCTTT	CASSSAENTEAFF
.	TRBJ2-1	TRBV28	.	TGTGCCAGCAGTATTAGCGTGGGTGAGCAGTTCTTC	CASSISVGEQFF
.	TRBJ1-1	TRBV6-6	.	TGTGCCAGCAGTTTAGACACTGAAGCTTTCTTT	CASSLDTEAFF
.	TRBJ2-5	TRBV18	TRBD1	TGTGCCAGCTCACCACAGTACAGGGGGCGGGAGACCCAGTACTTC	CASSPQYRGRETQYF